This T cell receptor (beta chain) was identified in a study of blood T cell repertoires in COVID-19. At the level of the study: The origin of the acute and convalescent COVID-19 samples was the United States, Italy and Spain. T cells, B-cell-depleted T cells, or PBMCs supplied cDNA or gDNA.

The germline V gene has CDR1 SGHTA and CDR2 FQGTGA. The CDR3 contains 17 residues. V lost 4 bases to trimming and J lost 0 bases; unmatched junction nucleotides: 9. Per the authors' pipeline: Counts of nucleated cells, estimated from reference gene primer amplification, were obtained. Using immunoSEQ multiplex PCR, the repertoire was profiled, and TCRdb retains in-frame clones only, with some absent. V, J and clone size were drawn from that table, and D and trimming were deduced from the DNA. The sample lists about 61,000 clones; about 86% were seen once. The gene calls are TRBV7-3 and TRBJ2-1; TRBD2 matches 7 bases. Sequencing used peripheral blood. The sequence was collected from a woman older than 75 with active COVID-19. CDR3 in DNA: TGTGCCAGCAGCTCTGGTAGCGGGTCCAGCTCCTACAATGAGCAGTTCTTC. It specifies CASSSGSGSSSYNEQFF.